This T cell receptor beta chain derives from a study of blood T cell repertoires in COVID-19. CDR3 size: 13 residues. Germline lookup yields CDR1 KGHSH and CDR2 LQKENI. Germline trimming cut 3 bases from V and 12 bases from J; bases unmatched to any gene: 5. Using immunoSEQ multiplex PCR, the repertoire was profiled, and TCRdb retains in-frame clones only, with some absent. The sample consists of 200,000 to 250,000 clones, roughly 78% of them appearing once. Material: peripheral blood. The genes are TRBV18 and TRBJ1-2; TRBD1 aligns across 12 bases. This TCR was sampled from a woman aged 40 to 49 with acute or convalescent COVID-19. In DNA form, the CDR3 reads TGTGCCAGCTCACCCGGGACAGGGGGCGCAGACACCTTC. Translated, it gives CASSPGTGGADTF. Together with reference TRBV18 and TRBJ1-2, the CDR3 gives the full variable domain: NAGVMQNPRHLVRRRGQEARLRCSPMKGHSHVYWYRQLPEEGLKFMVYLQKENIIDESGMPKERFSAEFPKEGPSILRIQQVVRGDSAAYFCASSPGTGGADTFGSGTRLTVV.